The 30 T cell receptor beta chains in this list originate from one sample, sequenced in a study of T cell responses to AZD1222 COVID-19 vaccine. Clones were sequenced by immunoSEQ multiplex PCR, and TCRdb holds only the in-frame ones, with some missing. The data show around 99,000 clones, approximately 91% seen once. The material sequenced was peripheral blood, taken on day 0 of MenACWY control vaccination. The origin of the receptors is an adult in good health.

This rearrangement joins TRBV4-1 to TRBJ1-6, with a possible D match to TRBD1 (6 bases). Germline V lookup: CDR1 MGHRA, CDR2 YSYEKL. The length of the CDR3 is 13 residues. The CDR3 DNA reads TGCCCCCCCAGGGGCCTCTATAATTCACCCCTCCACTTT. This encodes CPPRGLYNSPLHF.

The rearrangement uses TRBV19 and TRBJ2-1, with unresolved D. The CDR3 contains 13 residues. V was pared by 0 bases and J by 10 bases, with 10 bases between. The germline gives CDR1 LNHDA, CDR2 SQIVND (reference sequence). The CDR3 nucleotides read TGTGCCAGTAGTATAGATTCAGCCGGAGAGCAGTTCTTC. It translates to CASSIDSAGEQFF.

The J gene is TRBJ1-6, the V gene TRBV6-1, with 8 bases identical to TRBD1. Germline loops: CDR1 MNHNS, CDR2 SASEGT. The J segment lost 7 bases and the V segment lost 1 base, leaving 3 bases of the junction unmatched. This CDR3 is built from 15 residues. The CDR3 sequence is CASSEGGTGNSPLHF. CDR3 DNA: TGTGCCAGCAGTGAAGGGGGGACAGGAAATTCACCCCTCCACTTT.

The CDR3 nucleotides read TGCGCCAGCAGCCAAGGCCCCAGGGGGTTCGGTCAGCCCCAGCATTTT. Translated, it gives CASSQGPRGFGQPQHF. The chain carries TRBV4-1 and TRBJ1-5; TRBD1 aligns across 7 bases. The CDR3 covers 16 residues. The germline CDR1 and CDR2 sequences are MGHRA and YSYEKL. V was clipped by 1 base and J by 6 bases; unmatched bases: 9.

The chain carries TRBV4-3 and TRBJ2-5; possibly TRBD1 for D (6 bases). Trimming stripped 6 bases from V and 5 bases from J, with 13 bases between. The CDR3 is 13 amino acids. The germline CDR1 and CDR2 sequences are LGHNA and YSLEER. CDR3 sequence reads: CASSTGLRETQYF. CDR3 coding DNA: TGCGCCAGCAGTACAGGGTTACGGGAGACCCAGTACTTC.

The V call is TRBV6-4, the J call TRBJ2-6; 10 nucleotides align to TRBD1. The germline V gene encodes CDR1 MRHNA and CDR2 SNTAGT. The CDR3 length is 16 residues. V lost 4 bases, J lost 0 bases, and 0 bases stayed unmatched. In nucleotides, the CDR3 is TGTGCCAGCAGTGGGACAGGGGGCTCTGGGGCCAACGTCCTGACTTTC. Protein: CASSGTGGSGANVLTF.

This clone was counted once. The CDR3 DNA reads TGTGCCAGCAGTGAATATAAGACAGGGCATGGCTACACCTTC. Translated: CASSEYKTGHGYTF. J is TRBJ1-2 and V is TRBV2; 7 bases are shared with TRBD1. The germline gives CDR1 SNHLY, CDR2 FYNNEI. Unmatched junction bases numbered 6, after V lost 2 bases and J lost 6 bases. This CDR3 contains 14 residues. The entire variable domain, with the rest obtained from reference TRBV2 and TRBJ1-2, is as follows: EPEVTQTPSHQVTQMGQEVILRCVPISNHLYFYWYRQILGQKVEFLVSFYNNEISEKSEIFDDQFSVERPDGSNFTLKIRSTKLEDSAMYFCASSEYKTGHGYTFGSGTRLTVV.

This clone occurred once. The genes are TRBV28 and TRBJ1-3; D remains unclear. Germline assignment: CDR1 MDHEN and CDR2 SYDVKM. The CDR3 spans 14 residues. Deletions cut 6 bases from V and 0 bases from J, with 9 bases between. The CDR3 region has the DNA TGTGCCAGCAGACCAACGGGCTCTGGAAACACCATATATTTT. Protein: CASRPTGSGNTIYF.

DNA of the CDR3: TGTGCCAGCAGCTTAGCCGGTCAGGGGGTAGACGAGCAGTACTTC. Translating gives CASSLAGQGVDEQYF. The chain employs TRBV7-2 and TRBJ2-7; 7 bases are a match to TRBD1. The length of the CDR3 is 15 residues. Germline V gene data show CDR1 as SGHTA and CDR2 as FQGNSA. Trimming took 0 bases from V and 5 from J; bases not matched to a gene: 7.

The chain employs TRBV2 and TRBJ1-1; a possible D gene is TRBD1 (5 bases). This CDR3 contains 12 residues. Germline CDR1 reads SNHLY; CDR2 reads FYNNEI. V was pared by 8 bases and J by 3 bases, with 10 bases between. Here the CDR3 reads CASGAGYTEAFF. The CDR3 coding sequence is TGTGCCAGCGGGGCCGGGTACACTGAAGCTTTCTTT.

In this sample, this clone turned up once. This chain uses TRBV19 with TRBJ2-2; a weak D match, TRBD1 (6 bases). The CDR3 extends over 20 amino acids. Germline assignment: CDR1 LNHDA and CDR2 SQIVND (reference sequence). The germline V and J ends were trimmed by 1 base and 3 bases, with 24 bases remaining between them. DNA for the CDR3: TGTGCCAGTAGTATAGGGACTTCCGCTCCCGCACCAGGGGACACCGGGGAGCTGTTTTTT. Translated: CASSIGTSAPAPGDTGELFF.

J is TRBJ2-7 and V is TRBV7-2; perhaps D is TRBD1 or TRBD2 (5 bases each). The CDR3 extends over 12 amino acids. From germline, CDR1 is SGHTA and CDR2 FQGNSA. Trimming took off 5 bases at V and 2 bases at J, with 7 bases between the two ends. In DNA form, the CDR3 reads TGTGCCAGCAGCCTGGGGGCCTACGAGCAGTACTTC. Translation gives CASSLGAYEQYF.

Written as DNA, the CDR3 is TGTGCCAGCAGCGGCCGGGCTAGCGGTAACACCGGGGAGCTGTTTTTT. Encoded protein: CASSGRASGNTGELFF. The chain carries TRBV3-1 (or the pseudogene TRBV3-2) and TRBJ2-2; 7 positions match TRBD2. This CDR3 has 16 residues. The ends lost 5 bases at V and 2 bases at J; junction bases unmatched: 8. Per germline, CDR1 LGHDT and CDR2 YNNKEL (reference sequence).

The chain employs TRBV7-3 and TRBJ2-1, with 14 bases that match TRBD2. V trimming: 2 bases; J trimming: 9 bases; junction bases outside the gene matches: 3. This CDR3 is built from 15 residues. The germline gives CDR1 SGHTA, CDR2 FQGTGA. CDR3 nucleotides: TGTGCCAGCAGCTTATCTGGGACTAGCGGGGGTGAGCAGTTCTTC. Translating it yields CASSLSGTSGGEQFF.

This rearrangement joins TRBV20-1 to TRBJ2-7; D gene ambiguous. Germline assignment: CDR1 DFQATT and CDR2 SNEGSKA (reference sequence). The CDR3 has 11 residues. Between the trimmed V and J ends, which lost 3 bases and 1 base, there was a span of 4 bases. CDR3 in amino acids: CSASESYEQYF. The CDR3 nucleotides read TGCAGTGCTAGCGAATCCTACGAGCAGTACTTC.

V is TRBV30 and J is TRBJ2-1; tentative D call: TRBD2 (6 bases). The germline CDR1 and CDR2 sequences are GTSNPN and SVGIG (reference sequence). With 0 bases removed from V and 8 bases from J, the gap between germline ends came to 17 bases. This CDR3 contains 15 residues. DNA for the CDR3: TGTGCCTGGAGTGTACTAGCCACCCGGTCGGATGAGCAGTTCTTC. Protein: CAWSVLATRSDEQFF.

The rearrangement joins TRBV4-1 to TRBJ2-2; D is perhaps TRBD2 (5 bases). This CDR3 has 14 amino acids. V lost 2 bases and J lost 6, with 10 bases in between. Looked up from germline, CDR1 is MGHRA and CDR2 is YSYEKL. The CDR3 nucleotides are TGCGCCAGCAGCCAAACCCCCGGGGCCGGGGAGCTGTTTTTT. It is translated as CASSQTPGAGELFF.

The V call is TRBV21-1, the J call TRBJ1-5; whether TRBD1, the table's D call, matches the DNA was not checked. TRBV21-1 is deemed a pseudogene. This CDR3 has 18 amino acids. The CDR3 spells CASSGGTGEGYSNQPQHF. CDR3 sequence (DNA): TGTGCCAGCAGCGGGGGGACAGGGGAAGGCTATAGCAATCAGCCCCAGCATTTT.

The chain uses TRBV7-2 and TRBJ1-6; D not resolved. V was trimmed by 5 bases and J by 7 bases, leaving 9 bases between them. CDR1 SGHTA and CDR2 FQGNSA come from the germline V gene. The CDR3 is 13 amino acids. Here the CDR3 reads CASSPGTNSPLHF. CDR3 nucleotide sequence: TGTGCCAGCAGCCCTGGAACGAATTCACCCCTCCACTTT.

The CDR3 DNA sequence: TGTGCCAGCAGCTTGGTCAGGGAGAAGAATTCACCCCTCCACTTT. Translation gives CASSLVREKNSPLHF. This chain uses TRBV11-2 with TRBJ1-6; possibly TRBD1 for D (5 bases). The V end lost 3 bases, the J end lost 7 bases, and 13 bases lay between the germline ends. CDR1 and CDR2 (germline): SGHAT, FQNNGV. This CDR3 spans 15 amino acids.

The V call is TRBV2, the J call TRBJ2-3; D not resolved. From germline, CDR1 is SNHLY and CDR2 FYNNEI. CDR3 size: 18 residues. The V end lost 5 bases, the J end lost 0 bases, and 21 bases lay between the germline ends. The CDR3 nucleotides read TGTGCCAGCAGTCCAACCGGGCGTTCTTGGGGAAGCACAGATACGCAGTATTTT. The encoded protein is CASSPTGRSWGSTDTQYF.

The V and J genes are TRBV4-3 and TRBJ1-3, with a weak D call TRBD1 (5 bases). This CDR3 contains 17 residues. With 1 base removed from V and 0 bases from J, the gap between germline ends came to 13 bases. Per germline, CDR1 LGHNA and CDR2 YSLEER. The CDR3 here is CASSQGPRESSGNTIYF. The CDR3 DNA follows: TGCGCCAGCAGCCAAGGCCCCAGGGAGTCCTCTGGAAACACCATATATTTT.

The rearrangement uses TRBV18 and TRBJ1-3; D is possibly TRBD1 (5 bases). The CDR3 consists of 15 residues. Germline lookup yields CDR1 KGHSH and CDR2 LQKENI. Trimming pared 3 bases from V and 0 bases from J, leaving 9 bases between. Written as DNA, the CDR3 is TGTGCCAGCTCACCGGACACGAACTCTGGAAACACCATATATTTT. Protein: CASSPDTNSGNTIYF.

The chain joins TRBV4-2 to TRBJ1-1; no clear D gene. This CDR3 has 14 residues. V lost 4 bases, J lost 4 bases, and 13 bases lay in between. Germline V CDR1 and CDR2: LGHNA, YNFKEQ. The CDR3 here is CASSLGGRTTEAFF. As DNA, the CDR3 is TGTGCCAGCAGCCTAGGAGGACGAACCACTGAAGCTTTCTTT.

This chain uses TRBV6-2 or TRBV6-3 with TRBJ1-2; the match to TRBD1 covers 10 bases. The CDR3 contains 20 residues. V was clipped by 6 bases and J by 0 bases; unmatched bases: 19. CDR1 and CDR2 from the germline V gene are MNHEY and SVGEGT. CDR3: CASSRTNRDRGILANYGYTF. The CDR3 DNA sequence: TGTGCCAGCAGCCGAACAAATCGGGACAGGGGAATCTTAGCTAACTATGGCTACACCTTC.

This sequence joins TRBV10-3 and TRBJ2-7, with D maybe TRBD1 (6 bases). The CDR3 totals 13 residues. V was cut by 8 bases and J by 5 bases, with 16 bases left in between. Germline assignment: CDR1 ENHRY and CDR2 SYGVKD. Here the CDR3 reads CAIWAGDSNEQYF. The CDR3 bases are TGTGCCATCTGGGCAGGGGATTCGAACGAGCAGTACTTC.

The V call is TRBV5-5, the J call TRBJ1-2; D gene uncertain. Germline V gene lookup returns CDR1 SGHKS and CDR2 YYEKEE (reference sequence). CDR3 size: 15 residues. Trimming took off 5 bases at V and 0 bases at J, with 14 bases between the two ends. CDR3 sequence: CASSPEWTANYGYTF. Written as DNA, the CDR3 is TGTGCCAGCAGTCCCGAATGGACCGCTAACTATGGCTACACCTTC. The variable domain in full, completed from reference TRBV5-5 and TRBJ1-2, reads DAGVTQSPTHLIKTRGQQVTLRCSPISGHKSVSWYQQVLGQGPQFIFQYYEKEERGRGNFPDRFSARQFPNYSSELNVNALLLGDSALYLCASSPEWTANYGYTFGSGTRLTVV.

V is TRBV5-1 and J is TRBJ2-7, with 10 positions matching TRBD1. The J segment lost 4 bases and the V segment lost 3 bases, leaving 4 bases of the junction unmatched. CDR1 is SGHRS, CDR2 YFSETQ, per germline. The CDR3 contains 14 residues. CDR3 protein: CASSSGQGGYEQYF. CDR3 sequence (DNA): TGCGCCAGCAGCTCAGGACAGGGGGGTTACGAGCAGTACTTC.

V is TRBV11-2 and J is TRBJ1-3, with 7 nucleotides matching TRBD1. This CDR3 has 15 residues. CDR1 is SGHAT, CDR2 FQNNGV, per germline. V trimming: 5 bases; J trimming: 0 bases; junction bases outside the gene matches: 4. CDR3 DNA sequence: TGTGCCAGCAGCATCGGACAGGCCTCTGGAAACACCATATATTTT. Translated: CASSIGQASGNTIYF.

The gene calls are TRBV19 and TRBJ1-1, with a tentative D call TRBD1 (5 bases). The CDR3 sequence is 12 residues long. Trimming removed 10 bases from V and 10 bases from J, with 19 bases in between. Germline CDR1 is LNHDA and CDR2 is SQIVND (reference sequence). CDR3 DNA: TGTGCCATACAACCCGGTGGTGGGGCAGCTTTCTTT. This encodes CAIQPGGGAAFF. The whole variable domain, remainder taken from reference TRBV19 and TRBJ1-1, is DGGITQSPKYLFRKEGQNVTLSCEQNLNHDAMYWYRQDPGQGLRLIYYSQIVNDFQKGDIAEGYSVSREKKESFPLTVTSAQKNPTAFYLCAIQPGGGAAFFGQGTRLTVV.